The rows below give T cell receptor beta chains drawn from one sample of a study of T cells and copy number aberrations in small-cell lung cancer. TCRdb keeps only in-frame clones here, not all; method: immunoSEQ multiplex PCR. The sample has around 6,500 clones, about 72% seen once. The specimen was tumor tissue. These receptors all come from a man between 50 and 59 years old with small cell lung cancer. Each CDR3 is given with its conserved first and last residue.

v_gene	j_gene	CDR3aa
TRBV15	TRBJ2-1	CATSRSSGSNFNEQFF
TRBV6-5	TRBJ2-3	CASGTTGSDTQYF
TRBV2	TRBJ2-1	CASSRSGSIRNEQFF
TRBV11-3	TRBJ2-1	CASSYNSYNEQFF
TRBV4-1	TRBJ1-1	CASSQVVTGDEAFF
TRBV5-1	TRBJ2-3	CASTGDRVTDTQYF
TRBV4-2	TRBJ2-5	CASSQERGRETQYF
TRBV4-1	TRBJ2-2	CASSQEAGAITGELFF
TRBV18	TRBJ2-5	CASSPEETQYF
TRBV7-2	TRBJ1-2	CASSSSGANYGYTF
TRBV11-2	TRBJ2-1	CASSGEGAGNEQFF
TRBV19	TRBJ2-3	CASSIRRREADTQYF
TRBV12-5	TRBJ2-1	CASCREGLFYNEQFF
TRBV9	TRBJ2-1	CASSVGAYNEQFF
TRBV6-6	TRBJ1-3	CASSYSSGNSGNTIYF
TRBV2	TRBJ1-5	CASSAQGARQPQHF
TRBV7-9	TRBJ2-1	CASSLPRQGNEQFF
TRBV7-6	TRBJ2-3	CASSSERDRNTDTQYF
TRBV28	TRBJ1-1	CASSLGVGDRASLGAFF
TRBV7-6	TRBJ2-2	CASSLSGGAKTGKLFF
TRBV5-1	TRBJ2-7	CASSSDRSYEQYF
TRBV29-1	TRBJ2-2	CSVEGGLAGDTGELFF
TRBV5-1	TRBJ2-5	CASSLYGAEHETQYF
TRBV29-1	TRBJ2-3	CSVLAGATDTQYF
TRBV2	TRBJ2-7	CASGGRYEQYF
TRBV2	TRBJ1-4	CASSFDSYNEKLFF
TRBV6-6	TRBJ2-6	CAGFSGANVLTF
TRBV6-1	TRBJ2-3	CASTGLFTSTDTQYF
TRBV2	TRBJ1-1	CASSDSWTEAFF
TRBV4-1	TRBJ2-7	CASSQVGTSGSPYEQYF
TRBV5-5	TRBJ1-2	CASSSRPGYGGYTF
TRBV19	TRBJ2-1	CASSIDLASGAYNEQFF
TRBV11-1	TRBJ2-7	CASSPGTGPTYEQYF
TRBV7-2	TRBJ2-3	CASSLRDRVGTDTQYF
TRBV18	TRBJ2-7	CASSPAGDNYEQYF
TRBV2	TRBJ1-2	CASRGFTYGYTF
TRBV4-1	TRBJ2-6	CASSQDPSGANVLTF
TRBV7-8	TRBJ2-7	CASSISGTVGEQYF
TRBV29-1	TRBJ1-3	CSVWSDSGNTIYF
TRBV7-9	TRBJ2-5	CASSPPGLAEETQYF
TRBV29-1	TRBJ2-5	CSVDPGTGEETQYF
TRBV28	TRBJ1-1	CASRTDSLEAFF
TRBV7-6	TRBJ2-1	CASSPRLAGVNEQFF
TRBV11-2	TRBJ2-7	CASSFSSGSDEQYF
TRBV5-1	TRBJ2-6	CASSLAAGANVLTF
TRBV6-1	TRBJ1-2	CASSERDGYTF
TRBV5-1	TRBJ2-5	CASSLADRGVTQETQYF
TRBV28	TRBJ1-5	CASLGLSGVQPQHF
TRBV6-5	TRBJ2-7	CASSYSASSLYEQYF
TRBV19	TRBJ1-5	CASSILGTGGQPQHF
TRBV18	TRBJ2-7	CASSLSGTGDQYF
TRBV28	TRBJ2-7	CASSLPRYYEQYF
TRBV5-1	TRBJ2-2	CASSLVNPNTGELFF
TRBV28	TRBJ1-1	CASTSTEYEAFF
TRBV28	TRBJ2-5	CASSPSRGRGRSEETQYF
TRBV19	TRBJ2-7	CASSGTGTYEQYF
TRBV28	TRBJ2-3	CASTTARDTQYF
TRBV4-2	TRBJ2-3	CASSQGTSGVPTDTQYF
TRBV29-1	TRBJ2-5	CSVLGRGGETQYF